This TCR beta chain was sequenced during a study of human T cells and chemical hapten exposure. About the research overall: Slight differences in pooled library volume were the main source of varying TCR yields across samples. Overall study results and limits: With DPC sensitization, TCRs exceeding 1 in 1000 frequency showed no change. The donor cohort had alopecia, so its immune response may not match that of healthy people.

The length of the CDR3 is 16 residues. V was clipped by 1 base and J by 2 bases, with 12 bases between them. Germline values: CDR1 DFQATT, CDR2 SNEGSKA (reference sequence). This clonotype has a handful of counts. Its specificity is unknown. Time point reported: pre-sensitization, week 0. Treatment of the sample: therapeutic diphenylcyclopropenone sensitization with weekly scalp DPC. MiXCR, run by TCRdb on the RACE reads, gives a single entry per CDR3 protein. The sample shows more than 250,000 distinct CDR3 sequences, approximately 7.5% of them seen only once. The chain is built from TRBV20-1 and TRBJ1-6, with D uncertain. The input for sequencing was whole blood, taken in connection with sensitization to the hapten diphenylcyclopropenone (DPC). This TCR derives from a man younger than 30 with alopecia areata. Some clones in this sample may be carry-over from other donors' samples. In DNA, the CDR3 is TGCAGTGCTAGAGGAGAGCCCCGCCCCTATAATTCACCCCTCCACTTT. This sequence encodes CSARGEPRPYNSPLHF.